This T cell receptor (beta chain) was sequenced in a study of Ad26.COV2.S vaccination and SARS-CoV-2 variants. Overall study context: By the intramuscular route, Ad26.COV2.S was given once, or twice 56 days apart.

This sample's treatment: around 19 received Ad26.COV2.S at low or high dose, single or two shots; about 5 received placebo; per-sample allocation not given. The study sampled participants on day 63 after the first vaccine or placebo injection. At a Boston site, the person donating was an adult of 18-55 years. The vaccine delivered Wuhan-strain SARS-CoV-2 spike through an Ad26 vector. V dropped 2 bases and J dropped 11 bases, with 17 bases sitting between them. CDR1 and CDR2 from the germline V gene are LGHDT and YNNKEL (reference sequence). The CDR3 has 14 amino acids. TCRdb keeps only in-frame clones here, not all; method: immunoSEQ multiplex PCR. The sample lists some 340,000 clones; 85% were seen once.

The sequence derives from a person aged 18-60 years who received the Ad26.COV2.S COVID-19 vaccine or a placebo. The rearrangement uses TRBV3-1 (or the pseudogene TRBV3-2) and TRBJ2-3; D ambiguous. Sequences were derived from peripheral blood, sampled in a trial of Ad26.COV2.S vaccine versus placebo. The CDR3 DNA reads TGTGCCAGCAGCCAATCCCTAGTTGTAGGTGGGCAGTATTTT. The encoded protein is CASSQSLVVGGQYF.